This T cell receptor (beta chain) derives from a study of blood T cell repertoires in COVID-19. Study in general: COVID-19 samples collected from the United States, Italy and Spain covered acute and convalescent phases.

Participant reports of clinical history set cohort assignment. Under the authors' procedure: Reference gene primer amplification gave estimated nucleated cell counts. Clones were read by immunoSEQ multiplex PCR, and TCRdb kept only the in-frame ones, dropping some. V and J calls and clone size are copied from that table; D and trimming were computed from the DNA. Of about 220,000 clones listed, over 75% are singletons. Per the germline V gene, CDR1 is ENHRY and CDR2 is SYGVKD. Unmatched junction bases numbered 10, after V lost 11 bases and J lost 4 bases. This CDR3 contains 14 residues. Sequenced: PBMCs or T cells enriched from blood (not recorded which). This sequence joins TRBV10-3 and TRBJ2-7, with 11 bases lining up with TRBD1. This TCR derives from a woman aged 18-29 years in a cohort exposed to, infected with or recovered from COVID-19 (not recorded which). DNA for the CDR3: TGTGCCGCCTGGCCGGGACAGGGGGTTTACGAGCAGTACTTC. Amino acids: CAAWPGQGVYEQYF.